The sequence of this TCR beta chain was determined in a study of blood T cell repertoires in COVID-19. Study summary: The United States, Italy and Spain provided the acute and convalescent COVID-19 samples. T cells, B-cell-depleted T cells, or PBMCs provided the cDNA or gDNA that served as material.

Per the authors' pipeline: It was from reference gene primer amplification that nucleated cell counts were estimated. Sequencing was performed with immunoSEQ multiplex PCR; in TCRdb, only in-frame clones are kept and a portion is missing. That table furnishes V, J and clone size, whereas the DNA furnished D and trimming. The table lists about 52,000 clones, just under 90% of them singletons. V lost 4 bases to trimming and J lost 6 bases; unmatched junction nucleotides: 5. The CDR3 has 14 amino acids. The germline V gene has CDR1 MDHEN and CDR2 SYDVKM. This TCR was recovered from a man aged 80 or over with active or convalescent COVID-19. Material: peripheral blood. The V and J genes are TRBV28 and TRBJ2-2; the match to TRBD1 covers 7 bases. The CDR3 loop reads CASSWTGSSGELFF. The CDR3 DNA reads as TGTGCCAGCAGTTGGACAGGTAGTTCCGGGGAGCTGTTTTTT.